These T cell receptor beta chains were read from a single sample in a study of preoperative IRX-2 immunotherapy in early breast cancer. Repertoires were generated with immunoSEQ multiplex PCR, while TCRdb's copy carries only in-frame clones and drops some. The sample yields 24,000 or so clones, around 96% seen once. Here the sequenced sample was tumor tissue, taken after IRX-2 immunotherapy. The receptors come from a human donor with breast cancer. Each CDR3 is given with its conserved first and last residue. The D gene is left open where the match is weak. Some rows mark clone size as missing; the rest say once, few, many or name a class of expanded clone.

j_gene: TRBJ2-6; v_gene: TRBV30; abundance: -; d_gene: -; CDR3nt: TGTGCCTGGAGTTGGGACTTCTCTGGGGCCAACGTCCTGACTTTC; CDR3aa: CAWSWDFSGANVLTF
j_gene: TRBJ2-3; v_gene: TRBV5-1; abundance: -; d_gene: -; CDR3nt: TGCGCCAGCAGCTCTCCGAGCCGGGTAGCGGATACGCAGTATTTT; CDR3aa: CASSSPSRVADTQYF
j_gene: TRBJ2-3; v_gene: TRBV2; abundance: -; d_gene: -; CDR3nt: TGTGCCAGCAGTGCGAACAGGGTTGCAGATACGCAGTATTTT; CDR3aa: CASSANRVADTQYF
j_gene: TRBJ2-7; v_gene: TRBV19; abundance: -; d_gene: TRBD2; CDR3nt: TGTGCCAGTACACCGACTAGCGGGGGGCCATACGAGCAGTACTTC; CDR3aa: CASTPTSGGPYEQYF
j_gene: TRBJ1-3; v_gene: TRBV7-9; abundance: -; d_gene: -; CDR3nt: TGTGCCAGCAGCTCCGGGGGGGCAGTCTCTGGAAACACCATATATTTT; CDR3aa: CASSSGGAVSGNTIYF
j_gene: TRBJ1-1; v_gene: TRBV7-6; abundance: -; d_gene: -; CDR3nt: TGTGCCAGCAGTCACCTCCTATTGAGCCTAACGGGCACTGAAGCTTTCTTT; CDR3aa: CASSHLLLSLTGTEAFF
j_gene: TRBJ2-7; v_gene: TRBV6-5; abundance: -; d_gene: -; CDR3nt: TGTGCCAGCAGTTACTCCCCAGATAGGGGCTCCGAGCAGTACTTC; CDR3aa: CASSYSPDRGSEQYF
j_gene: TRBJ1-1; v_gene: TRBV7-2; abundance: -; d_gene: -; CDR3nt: TGTGCCAGCAGCTTATCCCAGGCCCCGAACACTGAAGCTTTCTTT; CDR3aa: CASSLSQAPNTEAFF
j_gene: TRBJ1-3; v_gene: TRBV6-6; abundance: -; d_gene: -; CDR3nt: TGTGCCAGCAGCCGTTTCGATGGAAACACCATATATTTT; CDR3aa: CASSRFDGNTIYF
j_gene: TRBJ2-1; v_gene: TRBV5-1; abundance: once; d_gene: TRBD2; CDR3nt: TGCGCCAGCAGCTTGGAACTAGCGGGAGGTCCCTCCTACAATGAGCAGTTCTTC; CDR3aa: CASSLELAGGPSYNEQFF
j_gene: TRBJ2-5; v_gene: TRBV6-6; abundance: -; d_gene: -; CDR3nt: TGTGCCAGCAGTTACTCCGGGGGCCTTAGGACCCAGTACTTC; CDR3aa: CASSYSGGLRTQYF
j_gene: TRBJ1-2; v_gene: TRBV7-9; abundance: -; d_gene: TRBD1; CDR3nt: TGTGCCAGCAGCTTCTTAACAGGGGAAGGTGGCTACACCTTC; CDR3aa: CASSFLTGEGGYTF
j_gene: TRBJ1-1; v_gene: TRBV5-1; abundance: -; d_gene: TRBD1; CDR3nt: TGCGCCAGCAGCCAACGCCCAGGGGGCATGAACACTGAAGCTTTCTTT; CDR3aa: CASSQRPGGMNTEAFF
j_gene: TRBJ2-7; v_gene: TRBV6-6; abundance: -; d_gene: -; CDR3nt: TGTGCCAGCACGCACAGACTAACAGGAGGCGAGCAGTACTTC; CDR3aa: CASTHRLTGGEQYF
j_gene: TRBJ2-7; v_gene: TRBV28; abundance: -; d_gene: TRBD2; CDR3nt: TGTGCCAGCAGATTCGGGACTAGCGGATACGAGCAGTACTTC; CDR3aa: CASRFGTSGYEQYF
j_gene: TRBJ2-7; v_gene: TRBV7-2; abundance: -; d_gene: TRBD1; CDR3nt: TGTGCCAGCAGCCAAAAAGGACAGGTGACCTACGAGCAGTACTTC; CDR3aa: CASSQKGQVTYEQYF
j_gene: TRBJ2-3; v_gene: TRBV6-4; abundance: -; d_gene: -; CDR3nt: TGTGCCTCCCAGGGAGCAGATACGCAGTATTTT; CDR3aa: CASQGADTQYF
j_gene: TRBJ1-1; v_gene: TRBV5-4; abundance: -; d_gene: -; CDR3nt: TGTGCCAGCAGCTTGGTGACAGCAGCTGAAGCTTTCTTT; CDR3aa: CASSLVTAAEAFF
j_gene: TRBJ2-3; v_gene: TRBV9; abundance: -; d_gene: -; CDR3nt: TGTGCCAGCAGCGTGGGGGGGCTTAACACAGATACGCAGTATTTT; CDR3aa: CASSVGGLNTDTQYF
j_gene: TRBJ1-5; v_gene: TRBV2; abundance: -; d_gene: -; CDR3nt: TGTGCCAGCGAGAGAGGGCAGGACAATCAGCCCCAGCATTTT; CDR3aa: CASERGQDNQPQHF
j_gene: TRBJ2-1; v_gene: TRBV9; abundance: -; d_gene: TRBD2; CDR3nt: TGTGCCAGCAGCAGACGCGGGGGCTCCTACAATGAGCAGTTCTTC; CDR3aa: CASSRRGGSYNEQFF
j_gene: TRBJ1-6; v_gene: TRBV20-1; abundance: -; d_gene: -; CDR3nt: TGCAGTGCTAGAGATCAATCACCCCTCCACTTT; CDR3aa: CSARDQSPLHF
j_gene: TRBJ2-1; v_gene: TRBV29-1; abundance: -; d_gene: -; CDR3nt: TGCAGCGTTGCGGATGTCGCTGAGCAGTTCTTC; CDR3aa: CSVADVAEQFF
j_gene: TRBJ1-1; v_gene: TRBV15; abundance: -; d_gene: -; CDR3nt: TGTGCCACCAGCAGAGATAGGAAGGGAGCTGAAGCTTTCTTT; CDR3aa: CATSRDRKGAEAFF
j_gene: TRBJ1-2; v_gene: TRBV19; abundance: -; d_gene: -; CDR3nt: TGTGCCAGTAGTCTGACCCAGCCGACGCCCTATGGCTACACCTTC; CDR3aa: CASSLTQPTPYGYTF
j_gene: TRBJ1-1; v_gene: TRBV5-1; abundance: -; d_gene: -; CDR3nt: TGCGCCAGCAGCTTGGAGGGGACTGGAGGAGCTTTCTTT; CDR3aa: CASSLEGTGGAFF
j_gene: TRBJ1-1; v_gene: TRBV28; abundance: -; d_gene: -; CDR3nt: TGTGCCAGCAGTTTAATCAGAACCACTGAAGCTTTCTTT; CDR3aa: CASSLIRTTEAFF
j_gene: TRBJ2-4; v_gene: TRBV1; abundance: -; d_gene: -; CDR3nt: TGCACCAGCAGCCAAGATCCCTATGAACTAGCCAAAAACATTCAGTACTTC; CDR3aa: CTSSQDPYELAKNIQYF
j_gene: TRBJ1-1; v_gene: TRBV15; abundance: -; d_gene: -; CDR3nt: TGTGCCACCAGCAAGGACGGGAAGGGTCGGAGGAACACTGAAGCTTTCTTT; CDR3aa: CATSKDGKGRRNTEAFF
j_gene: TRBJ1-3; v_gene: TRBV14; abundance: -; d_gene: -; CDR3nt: TGTGCCAGCAGCCAAGAGAAGGGATTCTCTGGAAACACCATATATTTT; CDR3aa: CASSQEKGFSGNTIYF
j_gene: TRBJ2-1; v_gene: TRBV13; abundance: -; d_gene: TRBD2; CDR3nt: TGTGCCAGCAGCTATAGGACTAGCGACTACAATGAGCAGTTCTTC; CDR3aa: CASSYRTSDYNEQFF
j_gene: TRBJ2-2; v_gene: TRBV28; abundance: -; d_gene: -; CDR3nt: TGTGCCAGCAGCCAAGGGACTCGTGTCGTAGCCGGGGAGCTGTTTTTT; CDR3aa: CASSQGTRVVAGELFF
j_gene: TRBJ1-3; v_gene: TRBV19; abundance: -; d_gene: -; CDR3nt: TGTGCCAGTAGAAGCTCTGGAAACACCATATATTTT; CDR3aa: CASRSSGNTIYF
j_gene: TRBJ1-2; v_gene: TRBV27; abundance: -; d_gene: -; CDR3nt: TGTGCCAGCAGTTTAGGTTTTCAGGGGCCTAAGGATGGCTACACCTTC; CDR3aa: CASSLGFQGPKDGYTF
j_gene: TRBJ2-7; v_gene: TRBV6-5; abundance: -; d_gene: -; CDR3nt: TGTGCCAGCAGTTACGGTGGGAGGTTCTACGAGCAGTACTTC; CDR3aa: CASSYGGRFYEQYF
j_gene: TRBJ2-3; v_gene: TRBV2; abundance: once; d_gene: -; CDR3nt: TGTGCCAGCAGTGAGCCCTGGCGGGGGCGGATACGAGATACGCAGTATTTT; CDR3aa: CASSEPWRGRIRDTQYF
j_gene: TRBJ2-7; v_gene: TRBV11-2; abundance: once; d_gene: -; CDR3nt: TGTGCCAGCAGCTTAGATCCCCCCATGGAGCAGTACTTC; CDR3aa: CASSLDPPMEQYF
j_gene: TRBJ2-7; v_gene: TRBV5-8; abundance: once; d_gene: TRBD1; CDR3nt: TGTGCCAGCAGCCCGGGGACAGGGGGGACTGAGGAGCAGTACTTC; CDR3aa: CASSPGTGGTEEQYF
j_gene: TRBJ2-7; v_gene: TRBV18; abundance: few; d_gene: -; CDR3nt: TGTGCCAGCTCACCAAGGGACATCGACTACGAGCAGTACTTC; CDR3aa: CASSPRDIDYEQYF
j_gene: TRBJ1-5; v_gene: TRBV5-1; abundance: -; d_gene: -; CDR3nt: TGCGCCAGCAGCTTGGGGGGATCTCAGCCCCAGCATTTT; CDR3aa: CASSLGGSQPQHF
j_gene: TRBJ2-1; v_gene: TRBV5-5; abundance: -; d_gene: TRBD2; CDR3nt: TGTGCCAGCAGCTCCGGGACTAGCGGGAGTATCAATGAGCAGTTCTTC; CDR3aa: CASSSGTSGSINEQFF
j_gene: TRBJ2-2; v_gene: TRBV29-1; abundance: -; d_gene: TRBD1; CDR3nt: TGCAGCGCTGAGCGGACAGGGTCGGACACCGGGGAGCTGTTTTTT; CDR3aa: CSAERTGSDTGELFF
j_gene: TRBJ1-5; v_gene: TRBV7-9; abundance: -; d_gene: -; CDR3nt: TGTGCCAGCAGCTTAGGCGGTCCTCAGCCCCAGCATTTT; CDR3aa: CASSLGGPQPQHF
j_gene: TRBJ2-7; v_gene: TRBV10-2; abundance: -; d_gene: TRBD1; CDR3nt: TGCGCCAGCGACAGGACAGGGGACCCCTACGAGCAGTACTTC; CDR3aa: CASDRTGDPYEQYF
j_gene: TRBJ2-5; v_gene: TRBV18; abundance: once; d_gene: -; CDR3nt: TGTGCCAGCTCACCTGAGTACCAAGAGACCCAGTACTTC; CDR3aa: CASSPEYQETQYF
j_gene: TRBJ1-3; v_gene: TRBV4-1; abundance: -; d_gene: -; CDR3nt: TGCGCCAGCAGCCAATTAGCAGGAAACACCATATATTTT; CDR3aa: CASSQLAGNTIYF